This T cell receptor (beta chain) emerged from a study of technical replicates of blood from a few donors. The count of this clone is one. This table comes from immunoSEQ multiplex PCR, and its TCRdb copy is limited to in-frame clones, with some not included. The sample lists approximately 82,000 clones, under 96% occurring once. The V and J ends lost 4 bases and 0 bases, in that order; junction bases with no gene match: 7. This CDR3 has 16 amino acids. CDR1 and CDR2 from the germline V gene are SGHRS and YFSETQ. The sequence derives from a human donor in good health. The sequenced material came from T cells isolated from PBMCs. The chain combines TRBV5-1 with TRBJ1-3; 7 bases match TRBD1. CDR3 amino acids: CASSTQGEVSGNTIYF. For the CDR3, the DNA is TGCGCCAGCAGCACTCAGGGGGAAGTCTCTGGAAACACCATATATTTT.